Below, one T cell receptor beta chain is given with its context. The data stem from a study of blood T cell repertoires in COVID-19. Study-level background: In each case, the material was cDNA or gDNA derived from T cells, B-cell-depleted T cells, or PBMCs.

V dropped 0 bases and J dropped 1 base, with 13 bases sitting between them. The CDR3 spans 16 residues. The germline CDR1 and CDR2 sequences are SGHRS and YFSETQ. Only in-frame clones appear in the TCRdb table, and some are missing; sequencing was by immunoSEQ multiplex PCR. The sample consists of fewer than 65,000 clones, less than 90% of them appearing once. This chain links TRBV5-1 with TRBJ1-1; TRBD1 is a possible D gene (6 bases). The source is a man between 60 and 75 years old with acute or convalescent COVID-19. Sequencing was carried out using peripheral blood. CDR3 region: CASSLAPGQPNTEAFF. The CDR3 nucleotides are TGCGCCAGCAGCTTGGCCCCGGGACAACCGAACACTGAAGCTTTCTTT. Using reference TRBV5-1 and TRBJ1-1 for the parts outside the CDR3, the full variable domain is KAGVTQTPRYLIKTRGQQVTLSCSPISGHRSVSWYQQTPGQGLQFLFEYFSETQRNKGNFPGRFSGRQFSNSRSEMNVSTLELGDSALYLCASSLAPGQPNTEAFFGQGTRLTVV.